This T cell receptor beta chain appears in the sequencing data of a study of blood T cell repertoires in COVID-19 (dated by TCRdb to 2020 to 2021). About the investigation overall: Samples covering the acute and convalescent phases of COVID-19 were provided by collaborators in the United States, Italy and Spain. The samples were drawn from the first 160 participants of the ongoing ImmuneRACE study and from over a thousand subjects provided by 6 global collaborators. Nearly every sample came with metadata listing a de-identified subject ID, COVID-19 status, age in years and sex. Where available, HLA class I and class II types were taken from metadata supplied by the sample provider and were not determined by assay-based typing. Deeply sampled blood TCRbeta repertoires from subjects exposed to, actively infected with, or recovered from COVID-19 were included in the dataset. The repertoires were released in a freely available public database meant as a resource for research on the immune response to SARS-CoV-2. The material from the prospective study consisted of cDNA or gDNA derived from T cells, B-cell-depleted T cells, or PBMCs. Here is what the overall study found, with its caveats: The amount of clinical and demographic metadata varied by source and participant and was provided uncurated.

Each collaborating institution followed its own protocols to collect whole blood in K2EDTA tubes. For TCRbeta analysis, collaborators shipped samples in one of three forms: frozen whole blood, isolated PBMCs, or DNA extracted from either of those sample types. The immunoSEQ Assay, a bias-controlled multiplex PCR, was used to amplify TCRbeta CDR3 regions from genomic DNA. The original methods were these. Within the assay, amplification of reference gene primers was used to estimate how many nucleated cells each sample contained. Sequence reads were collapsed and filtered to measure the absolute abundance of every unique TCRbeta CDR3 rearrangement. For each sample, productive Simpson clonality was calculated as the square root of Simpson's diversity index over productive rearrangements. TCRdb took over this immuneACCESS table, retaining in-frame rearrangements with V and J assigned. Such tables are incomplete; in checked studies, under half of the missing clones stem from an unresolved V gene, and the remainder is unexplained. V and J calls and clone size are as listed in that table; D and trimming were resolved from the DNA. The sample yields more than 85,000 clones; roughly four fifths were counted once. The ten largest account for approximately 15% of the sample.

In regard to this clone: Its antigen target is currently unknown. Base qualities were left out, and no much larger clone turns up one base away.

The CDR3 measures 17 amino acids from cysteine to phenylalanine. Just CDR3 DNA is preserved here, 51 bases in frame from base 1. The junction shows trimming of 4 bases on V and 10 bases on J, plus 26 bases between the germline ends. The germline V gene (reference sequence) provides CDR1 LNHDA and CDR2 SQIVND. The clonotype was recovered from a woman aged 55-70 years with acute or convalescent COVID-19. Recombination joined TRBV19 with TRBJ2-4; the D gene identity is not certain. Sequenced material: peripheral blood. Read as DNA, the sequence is TGTGCCAGTAGTACCGAAAATGGTGGGTCCCCGGGTCGTATTCAGTACTTC. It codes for CASSTENGGSPGRIQYF.